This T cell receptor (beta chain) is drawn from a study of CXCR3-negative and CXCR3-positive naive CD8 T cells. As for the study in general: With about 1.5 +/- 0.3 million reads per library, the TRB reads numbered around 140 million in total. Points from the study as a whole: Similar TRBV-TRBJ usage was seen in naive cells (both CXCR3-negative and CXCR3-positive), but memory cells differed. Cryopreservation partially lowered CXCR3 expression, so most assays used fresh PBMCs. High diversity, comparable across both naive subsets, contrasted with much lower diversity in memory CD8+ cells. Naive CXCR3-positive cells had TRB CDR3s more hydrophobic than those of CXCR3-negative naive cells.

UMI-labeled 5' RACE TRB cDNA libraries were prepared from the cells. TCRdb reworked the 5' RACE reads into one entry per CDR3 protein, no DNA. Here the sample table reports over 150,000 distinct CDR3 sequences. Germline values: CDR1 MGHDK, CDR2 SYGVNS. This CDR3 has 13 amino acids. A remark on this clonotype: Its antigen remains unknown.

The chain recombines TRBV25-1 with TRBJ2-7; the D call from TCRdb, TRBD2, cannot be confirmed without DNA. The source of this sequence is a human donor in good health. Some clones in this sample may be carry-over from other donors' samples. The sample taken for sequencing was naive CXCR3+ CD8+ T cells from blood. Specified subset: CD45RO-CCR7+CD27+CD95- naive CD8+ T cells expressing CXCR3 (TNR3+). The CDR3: CASRRDHVYEQYF.